The 2 T cell receptor beta chains in this list originate from one sample, sequenced in a study of blood T cell repertoires in COVID-19. The assay was immunoSEQ multiplex PCR, and TCRdb's table has in-frame clones only and misses some. The sample consists of a few hundred thousand clones, around four fifths of them appearing once. The sequencing sample was made of peripheral blood. These receptors were collected from a man in his 60s who had recovered from COVID-19.

Remarks on this clone: The identical CDR3 is also encoded by other nucleotide sequences in the sample. The gene calls are TRBV19 and TRBJ2-2; TRBD1 aligns across 10 bases. Germline V gives CDR1 LNHDA, CDR2 SQIVND (reference sequence). The V and J ends lost 5 bases and 0 bases, in that order; junction bases with no gene match: 3. There are 16 residues in the CDR3. The DNA for the CDR3 is TGTGCCAGTAGTCCCGGACAGGGGGCGAACACCGGGGAGCTGTTTTTT. Translating it yields CASSPGQGANTGELFF.

The chain links TRBV29-1 to TRBJ2-3; 7 nucleotides line up with TRBD1. CDR1 is SQVTM, CDR2 ANQGSEA, per germline. The CDR3 totals 14 residues. The V gene end was trimmed by 5 bases and the J gene end by 2 bases; junction bases not matched to a gene: 7. CDR3 nucleotides: TGCAGCGTTAGCGGACAGGTCGACACAGATACGCAGTATTTT. Amino acids: CSVSGQVDTDTQYF.